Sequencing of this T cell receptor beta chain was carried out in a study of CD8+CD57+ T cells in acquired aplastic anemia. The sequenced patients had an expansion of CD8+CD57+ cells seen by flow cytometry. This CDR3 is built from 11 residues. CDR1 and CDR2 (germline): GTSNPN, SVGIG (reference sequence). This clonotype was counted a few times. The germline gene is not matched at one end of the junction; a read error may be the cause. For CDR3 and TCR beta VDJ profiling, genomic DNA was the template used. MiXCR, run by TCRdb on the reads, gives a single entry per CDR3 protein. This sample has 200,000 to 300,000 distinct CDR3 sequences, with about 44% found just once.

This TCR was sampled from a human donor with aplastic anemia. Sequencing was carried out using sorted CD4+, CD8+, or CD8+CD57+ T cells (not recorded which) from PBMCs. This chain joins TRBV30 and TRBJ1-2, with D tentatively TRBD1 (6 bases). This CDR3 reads CAWSVPAGGAF. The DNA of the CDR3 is TGTGCCTGGAGTGTACCGGCGGGGGGCGCATTC.